Listed below are T cell receptor beta chains from one sample, sequenced in a study of shared clonotypes between healthy human individuals. Assay: immunoSEQ multiplex PCR; the TCRdb copy retains only in-frame clones and omits some. The sample holds roughly 810,000 clones, roughly 96% seen once. The sequencing sample was made of naive CD8+ T cells sorted from blood. The receptor set was obtained from a young man in good health. The CDR3 runs from the conserved cysteine through the conserved F or W. The D gene is left open where the match is weak. Size tells how often a clone was seen (once, few, many) or the class of an expanded clone, and some rows leave it out.

len,d_gene,v_gene,j_gene,abundance,CDR3nt,CDR3aa
15,TRBD2,TRBV19,TRBJ2-2,.,TGTGCCAGTAGTTCCCTAGGCGGGGGCACCGGGGAGCTGTTTTTT,CASSSLGGGTGELFF
15,.,TRBV4-1,TRBJ1-2,.,TGCGCCAGCAGCCAAGGACGGACTAGTAACTATGGCTACACCTTC,CASSQGRTSNYGYTF
14,.,TRBV9,TRBJ1-1,.,TGTGCCAGCAGCGTAGATGGGGCGGACACTGAAGCTTTCTTT,CASSVDGADTEAFF
14,.,TRBV7-8,TRBJ1-1,.,TGTGCCAGCCTGCTAGGGGACGGGAGCACTGAAGCTTTCTTT,CASLLGDGSTEAFF
16,.,TRBV29-1,TRBJ2-1,.,TGCAGCGTTGAAGGCTTAACCCGCAGGGAATTGGGTGAGCAGTTCTTC,CSVEGLTRRELGEQFF
16,.,TRBV19,TRBJ2-3,few,TGTGCCAGTAGTTTCCTGGCTGCCTCTAGCACAGATACGCAGTATTTT,CASSFLAASSTDTQYF
14,TRBD2,TRBV11-2,TRBJ2-7,.,TGTGCCAGCAGCTTGCGTCTAGCGGGAGACGAGCAGTACTTC,CASSLRLAGDEQYF
14,.,TRBV28,TRBJ2-5,.,TGTGCCAGCAGTCCCGTGAGAGGGATGGAGACCCAGTACTTC,CASSPVRGMETQYF
16,TRBD2,TRBV4-1,TRBJ2-1,.,TGCGCCAGCAGCCTTCTAGCGGGAGGGCCGGGGAATGAGCAGTTCTTC,CASSLLAGGPGNEQFF
16,.,TRBV28,TRBJ1-1,.,TGTGCCAGCAGAGTGGGGATGGGAAGGAAGAACACTGAAGCTTTCTTT,CASRVGMGRKNTEAFF
12,.,TRBV27,TRBJ2-7,.,TGTGCCAGCAACAGGACTTTTTACGAGCAGTACTTC,CASNRTFYEQYF